This T cell receptor beta chain stems from a study of blood T cell repertoires in COVID-19 (dated by TCRdb to about 2020). Background for the entire study: The collaborator samples originated in the United States, Italy and Spain and spanned the acute and convalescent phases of COVID-19. The material from the prospective study consisted of cDNA or gDNA derived from T cells, B-cell-depleted T cells, or PBMCs. The dataset comprised deeply sampled blood TCRbeta repertoires from subjects exposed to, actively infected with, or recovered from COVID-19. The repertoires were released in a freely available public database intended as a resource for research on the immune response to SARS-CoV-2. Samples came from the ongoing ImmuneRACE study (first 160 participants) plus 1,254 subjects from 6 global collaborators. Sample metadata almost always included a de-identified subject ID, COVID-19 status, age in years and sex. HLA class I and class II types, where available, came from metadata supplied by the sample provider rather than from assay-based typing.

In Seattle, one collaborating source enrolled patients while the infection was active and tracked those patients longitudinally over the course of disease. The collaborating institutions used their own protocols to collect whole blood in K2EDTA tubes. Collaborator samples were shipped for TCRbeta analysis as frozen whole blood, isolated PBMCs, or DNA extracted from either sample type. About this clone itself: Its recognized antigen is unknown. No base qualities exist here, and no much larger clone lies one base off it.

TCRbeta CDR3 regions were amplified from genomic DNA by means of the immunoSEQ Assay, a bias-controlled multiplex PCR. On the study's bioinformatics: Within the assay, amplification of reference gene primers was used to estimate how many nucleated cells each sample contained. To quantify the absolute abundance of each unique TCRbeta CDR3 rearrangement, sequence reads were collapsed and filtered. For each sample, productive Simpson clonality was calculated as the square root of Simpson's diversity index across productive rearrangements. TCRdb's version of the immuneACCESS table is confined to in-frame rearrangements and falls short of the full clone set. An unresolved V gene accounts for under half of the shortfall where checked; the remainder is of unknown origin. The V and J calls and clone size come from that table; D and trimming were worked out from the DNA. The table for this sample lists around 70,000 clones; around 80% of them were counted only once. The ten largest make up over 10% of the sample.

General conclusions and limits of the study: The amount of clinical and demographic metadata varied by source and participant and was provided uncurated.

From cysteine to phenylalanine, the CDR3 is 16 amino acids long. Of all the DNA, just the CDR3 is kept, 48 bases in frame from base 1. Trimming accounts for 0 bases at V and 2 bases at J, while the number of junction bases matched to no gene is 5. Sequences GTSNPN (CDR1) and SVGIG (CDR2) are obtained from the germline V gene (reference sequence). The sequence joins TRBV30 to TRBJ2-5, and 11 bases in between align with TRBD2. The receptor comes from a middle-aged man with COVID-19, enrolled during active disease. Sequences were obtained from peripheral blood. The DNA is as follows: TGTGCCTGGAGTGTACGCCGACTAGCGGGGCAAGAGACCCAGTACTTC. This sequence encodes CAWSVRRLAGQETQYF.